The 4 T cell receptor beta chains listed next were all sequenced from one sample in a study of breast tumors, draining lymph nodes, adjacent tissues. TCRdb called the multiplex PCR reads again in MiXCR, with one record for every CDR3 protein. The repertoire holds fewer than 140,000 distinct CDR3 sequences, with around 30% as singletons. Axillary draining lymph nodes of breast cancer patients supplied the node samples. What was sequenced was axillary lymph node tissue. The receptors shown here come from a female donor with breast cancer. Some clones in this sample may be carry-over from other donors' samples.

This clonotype has at least ten counts. The chain is built from TRBV6-1 and TRBJ2-5; 7 bases match TRBD2. This CDR3 comprises 15 residues. The V gene's germline CDR1 is MNHNS and CDR2 SASEGT. After removal of 6 bases from V and 5 bases from J, the junction contained 12 bases not matched to a gene. This CDR3 is CASRATGGWGETQYF. The CDR3 DNA reads as TGTGCCAGCAGAGCGACGGGAGGTTGGGGGGAGACCCAGTACTTC.

This clonotype has ten or more counts. The chain has TRBV5-1 and TRBJ2-1, with D perhaps TRBD1 or TRBD2 (7 bases each). Looked up from germline, CDR1 is SGHRS and CDR2 is YFSETQ. This CDR3 is 15 amino acids long. V lost 4 bases and J 9 bases, leaving 20 bases between the germline ends. CDR3 region: CASSPVRGRVGEQFF. CDR3 sequence (DNA): TGCGCCAGCAGCCCGGTCAGGGGGAGGGTCGGTGAGCAGTTCTTC.

This clonotype has a count of ten or more. The V and J genes are TRBV5-4 and TRBJ1-6; weak D call: TRBD1 (6 bases). Germline lookup yields CDR1 SGHNT and CDR2 YYREEE (reference sequence). This CDR3 spans 16 amino acids. Trimming took 5 bases from V and 9 from J, leaving 21 bases between them. CDR3 nucleotides: TGTGCCAGCAGTCGGGAACAGGGTCGTCAAGGTTCACCCCTCCACTTT. Amino acids: CASSREQGRQGSPLHF.

This clonotype was seen many times. The gene calls are TRBV6-6 and TRBJ2-2; unclear D gene. Germline V gene sequence: CDR1 MNHNY, CDR2 SVGAGI (reference sequence). The V and J ends lost 5 bases and 9 bases respectively, with 19 bases between them. The CDR3 totals 15 residues. As DNA, the CDR3 is TGTGCCAGCAGTCCCCCAGGATTAGCCATCCGGGAGCTGTTTTTT. This sequence encodes CASSPPGLAIRELFF.